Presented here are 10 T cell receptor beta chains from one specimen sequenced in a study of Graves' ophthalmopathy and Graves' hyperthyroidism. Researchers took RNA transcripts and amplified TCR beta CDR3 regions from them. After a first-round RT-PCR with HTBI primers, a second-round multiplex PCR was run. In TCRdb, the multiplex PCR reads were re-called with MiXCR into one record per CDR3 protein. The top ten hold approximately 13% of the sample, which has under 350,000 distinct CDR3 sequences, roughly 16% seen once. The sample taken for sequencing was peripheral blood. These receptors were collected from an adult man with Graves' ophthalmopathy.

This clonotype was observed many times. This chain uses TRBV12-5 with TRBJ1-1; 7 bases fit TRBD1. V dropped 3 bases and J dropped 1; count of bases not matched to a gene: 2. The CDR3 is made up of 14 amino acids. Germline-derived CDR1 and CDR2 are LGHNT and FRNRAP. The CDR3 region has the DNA TGTGCTAGTGGTTTATCAGGGGGGAACACTGAAGCTTTCTTT. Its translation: CASGLSGGNTEAFF. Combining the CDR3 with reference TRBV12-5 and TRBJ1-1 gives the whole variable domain DARVTQTPRHKVTEMGQEVTMRCQPILGHNTVFWYRQTMMQGLELLAYFRNRAPLDDSGMPKDRFSAEMPDATLATLKIQPSEPRDSAVYFCASGLSGGNTEAFFGQGTRLTVV.

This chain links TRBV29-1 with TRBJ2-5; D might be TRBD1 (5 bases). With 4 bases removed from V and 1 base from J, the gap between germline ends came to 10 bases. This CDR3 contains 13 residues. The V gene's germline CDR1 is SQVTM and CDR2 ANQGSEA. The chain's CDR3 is CSVVWGFQETQYF. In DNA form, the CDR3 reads TGCAGCGTTGTCTGGGGCTTCCAAGAGACCCAGTACTTC.

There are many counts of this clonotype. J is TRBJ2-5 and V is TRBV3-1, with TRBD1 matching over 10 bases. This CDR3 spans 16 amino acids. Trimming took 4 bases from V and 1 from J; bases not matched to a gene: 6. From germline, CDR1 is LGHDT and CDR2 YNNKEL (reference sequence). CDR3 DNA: TGTGCCAGCAGCCTCCGGGACAGGGGAATCCAAGAGACCCAGTACTTC. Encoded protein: CASSLRDRGIQETQYF.

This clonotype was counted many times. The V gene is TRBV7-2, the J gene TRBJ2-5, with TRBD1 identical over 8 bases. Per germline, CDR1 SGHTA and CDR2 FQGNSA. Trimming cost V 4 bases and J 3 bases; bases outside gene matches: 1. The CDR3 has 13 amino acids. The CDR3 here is CASSSDREETQYF. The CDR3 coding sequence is TGTGCCAGCAGCTCGGACAGGGAAGAGACCCAGTACTTC.

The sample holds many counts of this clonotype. The CDR3 nucleotides read TGTGCCAGCAGCTTAAACGACAGGGTCAGGACTGGAAACACCATATATTTT. Translating gives CASSLNDRVRTGNTIYF. This chain joins TRBV11-2 and TRBJ1-3, with TRBD1 matching 7 bases. Unmatched junction bases numbered 9, after V lost 2 bases and J lost 2 bases. This CDR3 is 17 amino acids long. Germline lookup yields CDR1 SGHAT and CDR2 FQNNGV.

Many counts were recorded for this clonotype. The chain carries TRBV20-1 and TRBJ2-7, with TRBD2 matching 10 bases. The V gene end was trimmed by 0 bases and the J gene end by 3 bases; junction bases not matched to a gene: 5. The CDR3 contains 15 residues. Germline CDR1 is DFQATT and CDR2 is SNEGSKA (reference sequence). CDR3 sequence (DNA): TGCAGTGCTAGAGAACCAGCGGGAGGGGGCTACGAGCAGTACTTC. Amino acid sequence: CSAREPAGGGYEQYF.

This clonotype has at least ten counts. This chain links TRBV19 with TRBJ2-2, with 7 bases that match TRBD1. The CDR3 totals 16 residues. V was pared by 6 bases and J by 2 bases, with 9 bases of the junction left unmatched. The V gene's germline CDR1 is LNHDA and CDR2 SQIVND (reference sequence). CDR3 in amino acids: CASRVRTGTNTGELFF. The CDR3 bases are TGTGCCAGTAGAGTTAGGACAGGTACAAACACCGGGGAGCTGTTTTTT.

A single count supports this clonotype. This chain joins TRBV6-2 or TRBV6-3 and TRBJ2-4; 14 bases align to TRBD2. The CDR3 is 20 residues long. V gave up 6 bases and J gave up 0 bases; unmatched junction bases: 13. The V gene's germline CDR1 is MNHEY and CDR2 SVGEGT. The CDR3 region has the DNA TGTGCCAGCAGGTCACGGACTAGCGGGAGGTCCCTTCTAGCCAAAAACATTCAGTACTTC. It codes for CASRSRTSGRSLLAKNIQYF.

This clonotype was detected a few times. The CDR3 DNA follows: TGTGCCAGTAGTATCAGACAGACGAACACTGAAGCTTTCTTT. It translates to CASSIRQTNTEAFF. V is TRBV19 and J is TRBJ1-1; TRBD1 might be the D (5 bases). Trimming left V 3 bases short and J 1 base short, with 9 bases between. The CDR3 sequence is 14 residues long. From germline, CDR1 is LNHDA and CDR2 SQIVND (reference sequence).

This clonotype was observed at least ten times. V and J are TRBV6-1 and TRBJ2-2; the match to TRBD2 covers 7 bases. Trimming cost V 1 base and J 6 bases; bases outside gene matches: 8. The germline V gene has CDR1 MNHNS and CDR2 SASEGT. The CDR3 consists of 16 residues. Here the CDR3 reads CASSEVLAGDSGELFF. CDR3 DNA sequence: TGTGCCAGCAGTGAAGTTCTGGCGGGAGACTCCGGGGAGCTGTTTTTT.